The 24 T cell receptor beta chains given below trace back to one sample, sequenced in a study of blood T cells in healthy people across ages. For the second PCR, which ran for about 7 to 12 cycles, a sample-barcoded 5' primer and a J-beta primer mix were used. TCRdb re-called the 5' RACE reads through MiXCR, storing one row per CDR3 protein. Of 550,000 to 750,000 distinct CDR3 sequences listed, roughly 21% are singletons. The sequencing input was blood. Receptors were obtained from a man in his sixties or seventies in good health.

This clonotype was detected only a few times. The CDR3 DNA sequence: TGCAGTGCTAGGGGGTCTAGCGGGATCCTCGATACGCAGTATTTT. Encoded protein: CSARGSSGILDTQYF. The chain joins TRBV20-1 to TRBJ2-3; 9 bases line up with TRBD2. CDR1 DFQATT and CDR2 SNEGSKA come from the germline V gene (reference sequence). The junction had 10 bases not matched to a gene; V was cut back by 3 bases and J by 6 bases. The CDR3 loop spans 15 amino acids.

This clonotype was seen more than once but under ten times. A much larger clone lies a single base off, so this may be a read error. The V gene is TRBV7-8, the J gene TRBJ2-5; 9 positions match TRBD1. Trimming cost V 3 bases and J 7 bases; bases outside gene matches: 6. The CDR3 is 14 amino acids. Germline V CDR1 and CDR2: SGHVS, FQNEAQ. The CDR3 loop reads CASSLGTGRGTQYF. The CDR3 DNA sequence: TGTGCCAGCAGCTTGGGGACAGGGAGGGGGACCCAGTACTTC.

The chain links TRBV20-1 to TRBJ2-5; 12 bases align to TRBD2. V trimming: 5 bases; J trimming: 1 base; junction bases outside the gene matches: 5. The V gene's germline CDR1 is DFQATT and CDR2 SNEGSKA (reference sequence). The CDR3 is made up of 15 amino acids. CDR3 protein: CSAARTSGAQETQYF. The CDR3 DNA follows: TGCAGTGCTGCCCGGACTAGCGGGGCCCAAGAGACCCAGTACTTC.

A few counts support this clonotype. The chain recombines TRBV7-8 with TRBJ2-5; D remains ambiguous. There are 16 residues in the CDR3. CDR1 is SGHVS, CDR2 FQNEAQ, per germline. The V end lost 4 bases, the J end lost 2 bases, and 17 bases lay between the germline ends. The CDR3 loop reads CASSYYRASRQETQYF. The DNA of the CDR3 is TGTGCCAGCAGCTACTACCGCGCCAGTCGACAAGAGACCCAGTACTTC. The full variable domain, with the rest looked up from reference TRBV7-8 and TRBJ2-5, is GAGVSQSPRYKVAKRGQDVALRCDPISGHVSLFWYQQALGQGPEFLTYFQNEAQLDKSGLPSDRFFAERPEGSVSTLKIQRTQQEDSAVYLCASSYYRASRQETQYFGPGTRLLVL.

The V and J genes are TRBV29-1 and TRBJ2-1; D possibly uses TRBD1 or TRBD2 (5 bases each). Germline CDR1 reads SQVTM; CDR2 reads ANQGSEA. There are 12 residues in the CDR3. V lost 7 bases and J lost 7, with 14 bases in between. The CDR3 loop is CSAPREGNEQFF. CDR3 in DNA: TGCAGCGCCCCCCGCGAGGGGAATGAGCAGTTCTTC.

This clonotype was seen only a few times. The chain combines TRBV6-5 with TRBJ1-1; a weak D match, TRBD1 (5 bases). Germline V lookup: CDR1 MNHEY, CDR2 SVGAGI. The CDR3 has 12 residues. V lost 4 bases and J lost 4, with 7 bases in between. CDR3 DNA: TGTGCCAGCAGTTCGGGGGGCACTGAAGCTTTCTTT. It yields the protein CASSSGGTEAFF.

This clonotype was seen a handful of times. The V call is TRBV14, the J call TRBJ2-5, with 12 bases fitting TRBD2. The J call may be in error: the DNA end matches TRBJ2-7 better. Germline V CDR1 and CDR2: SGHDN, FVKESK. The CDR3 runs 14 residues. In DNA form, the CDR3 reads TGTGCCAGCAGCTGGACTAGCGGGGCCTACGAGCAGTACTTC. Translation: CASSWTSGAYEQYF.

The chain has TRBV29-1 and TRBJ2-7; a weak D match, TRBD2 (5 bases). The V end lost 5 bases, the J end lost 0 bases, and 14 bases lay between the germline ends. Germline-derived CDR1 and CDR2 are SQVTM and ANQGSEA. This CDR3 has 14 amino acids. The CDR3 loop reads CSVMDGKSSYEQYF. In DNA form, the CDR3 reads TGCAGCGTTATGGACGGGAAGAGCTCCTACGAGCAGTACTTC.

This clonotype was seen more than once but under ten times. The genes are TRBV5-1 and TRBJ2-7, with 10 bases identical to TRBD2. Germline values: CDR1 SGHRS, CDR2 YFSETQ. The trim removed 2 bases at V and 5 bases at J, leaving 1 base unmatched. CDR3 length: 13 residues. CDR3 bases: TGCGCCAGCAGCTTCGGGACTAGCGACGAGCAGTACTTC. This sequence encodes CASSFGTSDEQYF. The full variable domain, with the rest looked up from reference TRBV5-1 and TRBJ2-7, is KAGVTQTPRYLIKTRGQQVTLSCSPISGHRSVSWYQQTPGQGLQFLFEYFSETQRNKGNFPGRFSGRQFSNSRSEMNVSTLELGDSALYLCASSFGTSDEQYFGPGTRLTVT.

This clonotype was observed a handful of times. The chain couples TRBV6-2 or TRBV6-3 to TRBJ2-5, with D maybe TRBD1 (6 bases). The CDR3 is 14 residues long. Germline values: CDR1 MNHEY, CDR2 SVGEGT. V was cut by 6 bases and J by 4 bases, with 15 bases left in between. The CDR3 DNA follows: TGTGCCAGCAGCACTACAGGGAAAGGAGAGACCCAGTACTTC. Amino acids: CASSTTGKGETQYF.

The chain is built from TRBV29-1 and TRBJ2-7; D is unclear. This CDR3 has 12 amino acids. The V and J ends lost 5 bases and 9 bases respectively, with 17 bases between them. CDR1 SQVTM and CDR2 ANQGSEA come from the germline V gene. CDR3 loop: CSVSRGVDGQYF. CDR3 nucleotides: TGCAGCGTTAGCCGTGGGGTCGACGGGCAGTACTTC.

The chain links TRBV12-3 or TRBV12-4 to TRBJ2-5; 7 bases line up with TRBD1. The J call may be in error: the DNA end matches TRBJ2-1 better. This CDR3 comprises 12 residues. CDR3 nucleotide sequence: TGTGCCAGCAGCCCCGACAGGGAGCAGCAGTTCTTC. Residues: CASSPDREQQFF.

In its sample, this clonotype was seen a few times. This chain uses TRBV15 with TRBJ2-5, with D perhaps TRBD2 (6 bases). The closer fit of TRBJ2-7 to the DNA end suggests the J call may be wrong. The length of the CDR3 is 15 residues. CDR1 LNHNV and CDR2 YYDKDF come from the germline V gene (reference sequence). Written as DNA, the CDR3 is TGTGCCACCAGCAGAGATCGGGGGAAGAGTATCGAGCAGTACTTC. It codes for CATSRDRGKSIEQYF.

The chain recombines TRBV5-1 with TRBJ2-4; D is ambiguous. Germline V CDR1 and CDR2: SGHRS, YFSETQ. Deletions cut 2 bases from V and 5 bases from J, with 11 bases between. This CDR3 contains 14 residues. CDR3 in amino acids: CASSLFPGQNIQYF. CDR3 in DNA: TGCGCCAGCAGCTTATTTCCAGGACAAAACATTCAGTACTTC.

In its sample, this clonotype was seen a few times. In DNA, the CDR3 is TGCGCCAGCAGCCGAACAGGGGGGGCTTACAATGAGCAGTTCTTC. Translated, it gives CASSRTGGAYNEQFF. The V gene is TRBV5-1, the J gene TRBJ2-1; tentative D call: TRBD1 (8 bases). Germline CDR1 is SGHRS and CDR2 is YFSETQ. The V gene lost 4 bases and the J gene lost 4 bases, with 15 bases spanning the gap. The CDR3 sequence is 15 residues long.

The chain recombines TRBV6-6 with TRBJ2-7, with TRBD1 matching 12 bases. The CDR3 consists of 13 residues. The V and J ends lost 2 bases and 12 bases, in that order; junction bases with no gene match: 5. Germline V gene lookup returns CDR1 MNHNY and CDR2 SVGAGI (reference sequence). CDR3 DNA: TGTGCCAGCAGTTACGGGACAGGGGGCTTTGTGTACTTC. This gives the protein CASSYGTGGFVYF.

In this sample, this clonotype turned up a few times. J is TRBJ2-7 and V is TRBV5-1; 7 bases are shared with TRBD2. CDR1 is SGHRS and CDR2 is YFSETQ in the germline V gene. Germline trimming cut 5 bases from V and 0 bases from J; bases unmatched to any gene: 5. CDR3 length: 14 residues. CDR3 bases: TGCGCCAGCAGGACTCTAGCGGCCTCCTACGAGCAGTACTTC. Its protein product is CASRTLAASYEQYF.

The chain employs TRBV2 and TRBJ1-2; D possibly corresponds to TRBD1 (5 bases). The ends were cut back, 7 bases at V and 2 bases at J, with 11 bases in the middle. This CDR3 spans 13 amino acids. Germline CDR1 reads SNHLY; CDR2 reads FYNNEI. CDR3 DNA sequence: TGTGCCAGCAATCGGGGCCAGAACTATGGCTACACCTTC. It yields the protein CASNRGQNYGYTF.

This rearrangement joins TRBV12-3 or TRBV12-4 to TRBJ2-7; the D gene is possibly TRBD1 (5 bases). Trimming stripped 4 bases from V and 6 bases from J, with 13 bases between. CDR3 length equals 13 residues. The CDR3 is CASSYQGGFEQYF. In nucleotides, the CDR3 is TGTGCCAGCAGTTATCAGGGTGGGTTCGAGCAGTACTTC.

The CDR3 here is CASSLLVWDEQFF. CDR3 DNA: TGCGCCAGCAGCCTACTAGTTTGGGATGAGCAGTTCTTC. This sequence joins TRBV5-1 and TRBJ2-1, with D possibly matching TRBD2 (5 bases). V was trimmed by 4 bases and J by 8 bases, leaving 13 bases between them. The CDR3 length is 13 residues. Germline CDR1 is SGHRS and CDR2 is YFSETQ.

This clonotype was seen only a few times. The genes are TRBV20-1 and TRBJ2-7; tentative D call: TRBD1 (5 bases). V gave up 6 bases and J gave up 0 bases, with 12 bases separating them. The CDR3 is 13 amino acids. Germline-derived CDR1 and CDR2 are DFQATT and SNEGSKA (reference sequence). The CDR3 protein is CSATDSYSYEQYF. The CDR3 DNA follows: TGCAGTGCAACCGACAGCTACTCCTACGAGCAGTACTTC.

This clonotype was observed a few times. The J gene is TRBJ1-1, the V gene TRBV11-1; D not resolved. Germline V gene data show CDR1 as SGHAT and CDR2 as FQDESV (reference sequence). Trimming left V 1 base short and J 5 bases short, with 11 bases between. This CDR3 has 14 residues. As DNA, the CDR3 is TGTGCCAGCAGCTTAGTCACGGGAAGGACTGAAGCTTTCTTT. It is translated as CASSLVTGRTEAFF.

The rearrangement links TRBV20-1 to TRBJ2-3; possible D gene TRBD1, 6 bases. There are 15 residues in the CDR3. V gave up 5 bases and J gave up 1 base, with 16 bases separating them. CDR1 DFQATT and CDR2 SNEGSKA come from the germline V gene (reference sequence). The CDR3 spells CSAEKGGGGTDTQYF. The CDR3 DNA is TGCAGTGCTGAAAAAGGTGGGGGCGGCACAGATACGCAGTATTTT.

This clonotype has just a few counts. The chain has TRBV10-3 and TRBJ1-5; D uncertain. The CDR3 contains 16 residues. The ends were cut back, 6 bases at V and 1 base at J, with 16 bases in the middle. Per germline, CDR1 ENHRY and CDR2 SYGVKD. The CDR3 loop reads CAISPDMTSSNQPQHF. The CDR3 nucleotides are TGTGCCATCAGCCCAGACATGACATCGAGCAATCAGCCCCAGCATTTT.